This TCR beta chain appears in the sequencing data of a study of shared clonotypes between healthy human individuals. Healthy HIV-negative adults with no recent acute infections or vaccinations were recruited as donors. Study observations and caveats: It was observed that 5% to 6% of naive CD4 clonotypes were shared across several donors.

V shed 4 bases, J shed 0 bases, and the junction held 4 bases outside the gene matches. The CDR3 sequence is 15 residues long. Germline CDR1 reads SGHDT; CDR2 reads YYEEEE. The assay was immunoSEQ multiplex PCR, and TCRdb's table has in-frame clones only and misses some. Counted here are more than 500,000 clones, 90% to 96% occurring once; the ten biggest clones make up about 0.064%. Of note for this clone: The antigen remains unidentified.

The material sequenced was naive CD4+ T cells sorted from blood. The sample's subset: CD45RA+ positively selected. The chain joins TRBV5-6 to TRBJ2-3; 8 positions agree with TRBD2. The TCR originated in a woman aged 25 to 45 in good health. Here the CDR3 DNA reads TGTGCCAGCAGCGAACTAGCGGAAAGCACAGATACGCAGTATTTT. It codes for CASSELAESTDTQYF.